The rows below give T cell receptor beta chains drawn from one sample of a study of T cells in localized non-small cell lung cancer. Assay used: immunoSEQ multiplex PCR; TCRdb lists only in-frame clones, some missing. This table holds about 28,000 clones, roughly 90% found once. The material was peripheral blood mononuclear cells, obtained before any cancer treatment. Source of these receptors: a woman between 35 and 70 years old with stage III lung adenocarcinoma. The conserved cysteine and the conserved F or W are not part of the CDR3 here. For some rows the clone size is stated as once, few or many, or as a class when expanded; others skip it.

V	J	size	CDR3
TRBV5-6	TRBJ1-1	-	ASSLRGTEAF
TRBV27	TRBJ2-3	once	ASSLLQAGGVDTQY
TRBV7-9	TRBJ2-3	-	ASSGQDRGGTDTQY
TRBV6-5	TRBJ2-1	once	ASSYGSDSGEQF
TRBV4-1	TRBJ2-7	-	ASSPLSGEQY
TRBV2	TRBJ2-1	-	ASSVTGHQGEQF
TRBV29-1	TRBJ1-2	-	SVERGDYGYT
TRBV28	TRBJ2-1	-	ASSLLPSGSSYNEQF
TRBV7-7	TRBJ2-1	-	ASSSGLAGVEEQF
TRBV5-8	TRBJ1-5	-	ASSLGSYNQPQH
TRBV28	TRBJ1-1	-	ASSETGNTEAF
TRBV11-2	TRBJ1-1	-	ASSLGLMNTEAF
TRBV5-1	TRBJ1-2	few	ASSFGGAGGYT
TRBV5-1	TRBJ2-2	-	ASSSNSANTGELF
TRBV7-2	TRBJ2-5	-	ASSLPRDPTVTQETQY
TRBV11-2	TRBJ2-7	-	ASSPGRRKY
TRBV18	TRBJ1-5	-	ASSPDHSSNQPQH
TRBV19	TRBJ1-5	-	ASSIGTGRDQPQH
TRBV6-5	TRBJ1-4	-	ASSLDRINEKLF
TRBV28	TRBJ2-5	-	ASSTSRGPRETQY
TRBV18	TRBJ2-3	-	ASSPPGSGGAGTDTQY
TRBV4-1	TRBJ1-2	-	ASRTSPGQGTVAGYT